This is a list of T cell receptor beta chains from one sample in a study of graft-versus-host responses after intestinal transplantation. Profiling relied on immunoSEQ multiplex PCR, and the TCRdb table lists in-frame clones only, not all of them. The data contain some 41,000 clones, under 90% of them singletons. The sequencing here drew on PBMCs, taken roughly 270 days after transplant. These receptors all stem from a human patient who received an intestinal transplant, so some T cells may come from the graft donor. Each CDR3 is given with its conserved first and last residue. Expanded clones get a size class; other rows say once, few or many, or leave the size out.

v_gene: TRBV7-8
abundance: .
j_gene: TRBJ1-5
CDR3aa: CASSSEDTSNQPQHF

v_gene: TRBV6-1
abundance: .
j_gene: TRBJ1-2
CDR3aa: CASSGSVYGYTF

v_gene: TRBV9
abundance: .
j_gene: TRBJ2-2
CDR3aa: CASSSPAGGSNTGELFF

v_gene: TRBV6-1
abundance: .
j_gene: TRBJ2-7
CDR3aa: CASTPSGTDAYEQYF

v_gene: TRBV7-9
abundance: .
j_gene: TRBJ1-1
CDR3aa: CASSLRESTEAFF

v_gene: TRBV27
abundance: .
j_gene: TRBJ1-2
CDR3aa: CASSFLGGENGYTF

v_gene: TRBV19
abundance: .
j_gene: TRBJ1-3
CDR3aa: CASTTGGSGNTIYF

v_gene: TRBV6-6
abundance: .
j_gene: TRBJ1-4
CDR3aa: CASSPADRGEEKLFF

v_gene: TRBV5-1
abundance: .
j_gene: TRBJ2-7
CDR3aa: CASSVAPGPSEQYF

v_gene: TRBV5-4
abundance: .
j_gene: TRBJ1-3
CDR3aa: CASSFDQGRGNTIYF

v_gene: TRBV19
abundance: .
j_gene: TRBJ1-4
CDR3aa: CATLRSGNEKLFF

v_gene: TRBV6-4
abundance: .
j_gene: TRBJ2-3
CDR3aa: CASSGGGATDTQYF

v_gene: TRBV18
abundance: .
j_gene: TRBJ1-3
CDR3aa: CASSPETRGNTIYF

v_gene: TRBV6-5
abundance: once
j_gene: TRBJ2-3
CDR3aa: CASSYSVSGSTQYF

v_gene: TRBV4-3
abundance: .
j_gene: TRBJ1-6
CDR3aa: CASSQAGGNNSPLHF

v_gene: TRBV9
abundance: .
j_gene: TRBJ2-5
CDR3aa: CASSAGLAGASNKRTQYF